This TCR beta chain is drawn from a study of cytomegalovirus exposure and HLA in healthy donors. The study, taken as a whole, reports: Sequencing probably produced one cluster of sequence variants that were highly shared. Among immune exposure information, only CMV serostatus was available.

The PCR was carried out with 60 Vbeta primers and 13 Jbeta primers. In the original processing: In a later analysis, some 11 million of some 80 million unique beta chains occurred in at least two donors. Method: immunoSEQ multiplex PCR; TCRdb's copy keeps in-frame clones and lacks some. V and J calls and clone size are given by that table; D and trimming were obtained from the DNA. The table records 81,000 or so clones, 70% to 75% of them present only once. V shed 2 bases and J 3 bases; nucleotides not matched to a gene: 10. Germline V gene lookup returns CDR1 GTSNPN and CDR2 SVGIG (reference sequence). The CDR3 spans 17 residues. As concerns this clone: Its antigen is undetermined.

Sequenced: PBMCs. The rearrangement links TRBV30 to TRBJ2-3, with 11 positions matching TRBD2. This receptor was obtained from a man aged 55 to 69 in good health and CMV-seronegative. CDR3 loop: CAWSTHLAGGNTDTQYF. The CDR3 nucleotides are TGTGCCTGGAGTACCCACCTAGCGGGGGGAAATACAGATACGCAGTATTTT.